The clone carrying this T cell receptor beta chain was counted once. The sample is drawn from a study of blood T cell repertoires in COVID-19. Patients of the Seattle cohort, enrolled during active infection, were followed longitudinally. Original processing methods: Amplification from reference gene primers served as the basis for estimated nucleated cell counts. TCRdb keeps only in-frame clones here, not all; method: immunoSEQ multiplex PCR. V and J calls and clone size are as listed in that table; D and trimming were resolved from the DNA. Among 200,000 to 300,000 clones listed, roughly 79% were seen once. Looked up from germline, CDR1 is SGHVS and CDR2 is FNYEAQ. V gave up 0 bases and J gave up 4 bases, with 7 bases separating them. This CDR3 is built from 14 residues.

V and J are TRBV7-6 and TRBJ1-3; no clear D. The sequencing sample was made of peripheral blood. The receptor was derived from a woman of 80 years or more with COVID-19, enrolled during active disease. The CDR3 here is CASSLAPLGNTIYF. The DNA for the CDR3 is TGTGCCAGCAGCTTAGCTCCTCTCGGAAACACCATATATTTT.